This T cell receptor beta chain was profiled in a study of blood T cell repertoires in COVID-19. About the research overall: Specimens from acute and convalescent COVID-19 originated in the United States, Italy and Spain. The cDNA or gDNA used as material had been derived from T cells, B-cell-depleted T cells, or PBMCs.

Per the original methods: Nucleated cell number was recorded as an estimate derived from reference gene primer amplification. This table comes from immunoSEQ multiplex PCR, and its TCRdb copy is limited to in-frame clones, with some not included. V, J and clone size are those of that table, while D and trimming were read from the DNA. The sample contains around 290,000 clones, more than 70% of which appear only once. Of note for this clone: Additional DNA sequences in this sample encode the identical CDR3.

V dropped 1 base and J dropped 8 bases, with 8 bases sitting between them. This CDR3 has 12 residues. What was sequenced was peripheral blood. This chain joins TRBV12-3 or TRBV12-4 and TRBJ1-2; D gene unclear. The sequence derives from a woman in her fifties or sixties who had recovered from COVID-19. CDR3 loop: CASSLGARGYTF. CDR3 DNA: TGTGCCAGCAGTTTAGGCGCCAGGGGCTACACCTTC.